This TCR beta chain was sequenced during a study of cytomegalovirus exposure and HLA in healthy donors. Study results and limitations: Later analysis showed TCR association rates varying by HLA locus, highest for DRB1 and lowest for HLA-C. Cytomegalovirus association was assigned to about 150 TCR beta chains. Common viral pathogens were later found to be apparently linked to several of the most significant clusters. Reportedly, fewer N-insertions than the roughly 690-donor mean appeared in an Asian-associated ancestry cluster in a later analysis.

Trimming removed 9 bases at V and 7 bases at J, with 18 bases between. Germline V lookup: CDR1 LNHDA, CDR2 SQIVND (reference sequence). The CDR3 length is 13 residues. Primers: 60 Vbeta forward and 13 Jbeta reverse. Here immunoSEQ multiplex PCR was the method, and the copy in TCRdb shows in-frame clones only, minus some. This sample's table reports about 75,000 clones. Regarding this clone: Its matching antigen is unknown.

The TCR originated in a man aged 40-49 years in good health and CMV-seronegative. Source material: PBMCs. The rearrangement uses TRBV19 and TRBJ1-1; the D is unclear. The CDR3 loop reads CASHSTLQLEAFF. As DNA, the CDR3 is TGTGCCAGCCACTCCACCTTACAGCTTGAAGCTTTCTTT.